The TCR beta chain described here comes from a study of blood T cell repertoires in COVID-19. Study information: Acute and convalescent COVID-19 specimens originated in the United States, Italy and Spain. T cells, B-cell-depleted T cells, or PBMCs supplied cDNA or gDNA.

Clinical history reported by participants formed the basis on which cohorts were assigned. Two negative PCRs, clearance, or symptom resolution characterized the recovered Cohort 3 donors. Per the germline V gene, CDR1 is SGHRS and CDR2 is YFSETQ. This CDR3 is 15 amino acids long. The V and J ends lost 1 base and 4 bases respectively, with 14 bases between them. The data were produced by immunoSEQ multiplex PCR, yet TCRdb's version contains in-frame clones alone and is incomplete. The profile shows almost 250,000 clones, around 89% of them singletons. This chain links TRBV5-1 with TRBJ1-2; D unresolved. What was sequenced was PBMCs or T cells enriched from blood (not recorded which). This sequence was found in a woman younger than 45 who had recovered from COVID-19. The CDR3: CASSLIPEPVYGYTF. The CDR3, as DNA: TGCGCCAGCAGCTTGATCCCAGAACCTGTCTATGGCTACACCTTC.